The 27 T cell receptor beta chains listed next were all sequenced from one sample in a study of neurological immune-mediated disorders. In TCRdb, the 5' RACE reads were re-called with MiXCR into one record per CDR3 protein. The data hold 65,000 to 85,000 distinct CDR3 sequences, with about 3% observed a single time. The sequencing sample was made of PBMCs. These receptors were taken from a woman in her fifties or sixties with multiple sclerosis.

The chain carries TRBV14 and TRBJ2-2; D perhaps matches TRBD1 (6 bases). V lost 4 bases, J lost 0 bases, and 12 bases lay in between. Germline values: CDR1 SGHDN, CDR2 FVKESK. This CDR3 region has 16 residues. CDR3 region: CASSLQGLANTGELFF. The CDR3 DNA follows: TGTGCCAGCAGCCTACAGGGTCTGGCGAACACCGGGGAGCTGTTTTTT.

Many counts were recorded for this clonotype. J is TRBJ1-5 and V is TRBV27; D unclear. The CDR3 has 13 residues. CDR1 MNHEY and CDR2 SMNVEV come from the germline V gene (reference sequence). Trimming took 5 bases from V and 5 from J, leaving 10 bases between them. In DNA form, the CDR3 reads TGTGCCAGCAGTGAGTACGGGGATCAGCCCCAGCATTTT. Protein sequence: CASSEYGDQPQHF.

The sample holds many counts of this clonotype. The rearrangement joins TRBV7-9 to TRBJ1-2; D is uncertain. Deletions cut 1 base from V and 2 bases from J, with 8 bases between. Per germline, CDR1 SEHNR and CDR2 FQNEAQ (reference sequence). The CDR3 consists of 14 residues. CDR3 sequence (DNA): TGTGCCAGCAGCTTAGAGGGTGCGAACTATGGCTACACCTTC. Encoded protein: CASSLEGANYGYTF. Combining the CDR3 with reference TRBV7-9 and TRBJ1-2 gives the whole variable domain DTGVSQNPRHKITKRGQNVTFRCDPISEHNRLYWYRQTLGQGPEFLTYFQNEAQLEKSRLLSDRFSAERPKGSFSTLEIQRTEQGDSAMYLCASSLEGANYGYTFGSGTRLTVV.

In this sample, this clonotype turned up many times. V is TRBV20-1 and J is TRBJ2-2, with a tentative D call TRBD1 (5 bases). CDR1 and CDR2 (germline): DFQATT, SNEGSKA (reference sequence). Trimming cost V 0 bases and J 5 bases, with 7 bases left between them. CDR3 length equals 13 residues. The CDR3 DNA is TGCAGTGCTAGAGATTCAGGGACCGGGGAGCTGTTTTTT. The encoded protein is CSARDSGTGELFF.

This clonotype was found many times. The chain couples TRBV15 to TRBJ1-1; TRBD1 is a possible D gene (6 bases). This CDR3 has 15 amino acids. Trimming removed 8 bases at V and 5 bases at J, with 21 bases between. Germline-derived CDR1 and CDR2 are LNHNV and YYDKDF (reference sequence). CDR3: CATHNPVGGQTEAFF. CDR3 DNA sequence: TGTGCCACCCATAACCCTGTAGGGGGGCAAACTGAAGCTTTCTTT.

This clonotype was seen many times. The chain carries TRBV10-3 and TRBJ2-3; no definite D call. The germline V gene has CDR1 ENHRY and CDR2 SYGVKD. The V gene lost 3 bases and the J gene lost 2 bases, with 9 bases spanning the gap. The CDR3 is 14 residues long. The CDR3 protein is CAISELPITDTQYF. CDR3 in DNA: TGTGCCATCAGTGAACTACCCATCACAGATACGCAGTATTTT.

This clonotype has at least ten counts. Because the CDR3's place on the DNA is in doubt, the DNA is left out and the CDR3 is given as listed by TCRdb. The CDR3 region is CATSDFRGPLLEYV. The rearrangement joins TRBV24-1 to TRBJ2-7; the table's D call TRBD1 went unverified against the DNA. CDR1 is KGHDR, CDR2 SFDVKD, per germline. The CDR3 length is 14 residues, termini included.

There are many counts of this clonotype. The chain uses TRBV7-2 and TRBJ1-1; D unclear. This CDR3 has 11 amino acids. Germline assignment: CDR1 SGHTA and CDR2 FQGNSA. V lost 2 bases and J 7 bases, leaving 5 bases between the germline ends. This chain's CDR3 is CASSLFNEAFF. Written as DNA, the CDR3 is TGTGCCAGCAGCTTATTTAATGAAGCTTTCTTT.

This clonotype was seen ten or more times. The chain uses TRBV12-3 or TRBV12-4 and TRBJ2-4; D may be TRBD1 or TRBD2 (5 bases each). The V and J ends lost 7 bases and 5 bases respectively, with 15 bases between them. This CDR3 has 14 amino acids. The CDR3 DNA sequence: TGTGCCAGCATCCGGGACCGATACCAAAACATTCAGTACTTC. Translating it yields CASIRDRYQNIQYF.

This clonotype was recorded at least ten times. The genes are TRBV2 and TRBJ1-2, with D possibly TRBD1 on 6 matching bases. Germline CDR1 SNHLY, CDR2 FYNNEI. The germline V and J ends were trimmed by 4 bases and 2 bases, with 8 bases remaining between them. The CDR3 contains 13 residues. Here the CDR3 DNA reads TGTGCCAGCAGTGTACAGGGAAACTATGGCTACACCTTC. Protein product: CASSVQGNYGYTF. Supplemented by reference TRBV2 and TRBJ1-2, the full variable domain reads EPEVTQTPSHQVTQMGQEVILRCVPISNHLYFYWYRQILGQKVEFLVSFYNNEISEKSEIFDDQFSVERPDGSNFTLKIRSTKLEDSAMYFCASSVQGNYGYTFGSGTRLTVV.

This rearrangement joins TRBV4-3 to TRBJ1-1; weak D call: TRBD1 (6 bases). The CDR3 loop spans 15 amino acids. V lost 1 base to trimming and J lost 4 bases, with 13 bases between them. CDR1 is LGHNA and CDR2 is YSLEER in the germline V gene. The CDR3 DNA is TGCGCCAGCAGCCAAGCCGACAGGCGGATCACTGAAGCTTTCTTT. It encodes CASSQADRRITEAFF.

This clonotype was recorded many times. The V gene is TRBV5-1, the J gene TRBJ2-7; D not resolved. Germline V gene data show CDR1 as SGHRS and CDR2 as YFSETQ. This CDR3 has 14 amino acids. Trimming shortened V by 0 bases and J by 2 bases, and 9 bases separated the two germline ends. This chain's CDR3 is CASSLASFTYEQYF. CDR3 DNA sequence: TGCGCCAGCAGCTTGGCCAGCTTTACCTACGAGCAGTACTTC.

This clonotype was found many times. The chain combines TRBV28 with TRBJ2-2; 8 nucleotides align to TRBD2. This CDR3 has 15 amino acids. With 5 bases clipped from V and 5 bases from J, the junction kept 7 bases outside the gene matches. In germline, CDR1 is MDHEN, CDR2 SYDVKM. CDR3 bases: TGTGCCAGCAGTCTTTTACGGGGGGGGACCGGGGAGCTGTTTTTT. This codes for CASSLLRGGTGELFF.

This clonotype occurred many times. V is TRBV7-3 and J is TRBJ2-5, with D possibly TRBD1 on 6 matching bases. This CDR3 has 14 residues. The germline V gene has CDR1 SGHTA and CDR2 FQGTGA. The V end lost 1 base, the J end lost 3 bases, and 9 bases lay between the germline ends. The CDR3 sequence: CASSLNPGEETQYF. CDR3 bases: TGTGCCAGCAGCTTAAACCCAGGGGAAGAGACCCAGTACTTC.

This clonotype came up a few times. The chain couples TRBV7-6 to TRBJ1-6, with no clear D. The germline V and J ends were trimmed by 1 base and 7 bases, with 11 bases remaining between them. The CDR3 has 15 residues. Looked up from germline, CDR1 is SGHVS and CDR2 is FNYEAQ. For the CDR3, the DNA is TGTGCCAGCAGCTTAGAATCCAGAATCAATTCACCCCTCCACTTT. This encodes CASSLESRINSPLHF.

This clonotype was detected ten times or more. J is TRBJ2-3 and V is TRBV29-1; no clear D. Deletions cut 4 bases from V and 2 bases from J, with 7 bases between. The CDR3 sequence is 12 residues long. Per the germline V gene, CDR1 is SQVTM and CDR2 is ANQGSEA. The CDR3 coding sequence is TGCAGCGTTGGCACAGTCACAGATACGCAGTATTTT. This codes for CSVGTVTDTQYF.

The sample holds a few counts of this clonotype. The V and J genes are TRBV5-1 and TRBJ2-3; perhaps TRBD1 as D (6 bases). The germline V gene encodes CDR1 SGHRS and CDR2 YFSETQ. Trimming cost V 2 bases and J 1 base, with 20 bases left between them. The CDR3 length is 18 residues. The CDR3, as DNA: TGCGCCAGCAGCTTTTCTGGGGGCAGGGTTTCAGGCACAGATACGCAGTATTTT. Encoded protein: CASSFSGGRVSGTDTQYF.

The table lists this clonotype with many counts. The J gene is TRBJ1-4, the V gene TRBV5-1; 7 positions match TRBD1. CDR3 size: 14 residues. Germline V gene lookup returns CDR1 SGHRS and CDR2 YFSETQ. V shed 4 bases and J 4 bases; nucleotides not matched to a gene: 4. CDR3 protein: CASSHGQDNEKLFF. CDR3 in DNA: TGCGCCAGCAGCCATGGACAGGATAATGAAAAACTGTTTTTT.

This clonotype was seen repeatedly, ten times or more. V is TRBV27 and J is TRBJ2-5, with 7 bases matching TRBD2. Germline CDR1 is MNHEY and CDR2 is SMNVEV (reference sequence). J lost 6 bases, V lost 3 bases, and 7 bases had no gene match. The CDR3 has 14 residues. The CDR3 DNA is TGTGCCAGCAGTTTGGGCGGGACTACCAAGACCCAGTACTTC. It yields the protein CASSLGGTTKTQYF.

This clonotype has ten or more counts. The chain employs TRBV5-1 and TRBJ2-1, with 14 bases that match TRBD2. Germline V lookup: CDR1 SGHRS, CDR2 YFSETQ. With 4 bases clipped from V and 9 bases from J, the junction kept 3 bases outside the gene matches. The CDR3 has 14 residues. The CDR3 DNA is TGCGCCAGCAGCGCGGGACTAGCGGGAGTTGAGCAGTTCTTC. Translation gives CASSAGLAGVEQFF.

This clonotype was detected many times. The rearrangement uses TRBV28 and TRBJ2-6; D is ambiguous. Trimming removed 6 bases from V and 4 bases from J, with 13 bases in between. Germline V gene data show CDR1 as MDHEN and CDR2 as SYDVKM. The CDR3 runs 15 residues. The CDR3 sequence: CASRSVSLGANVLTF. CDR3 sequence (DNA): TGTGCCAGCAGATCGGTATCTCTGGGGGCCAACGTCCTGACTTTC.

Ten or more counts support this clonotype. J is TRBJ1-1 and V is TRBV27; D may be TRBD1 (5 bases). CDR1 and CDR2 (germline): MNHEY, SMNVEV (reference sequence). The CDR3 sequence is 13 residues long. With 4 bases removed from V and 8 bases from J, the gap between germline ends came to 14 bases. The CDR3 nucleotides read TGTGCCAGCAGTTCCTCCTCTCAGGGAGAAGCTTTCTTT. Translated, it gives CASSSSSQGEAFF.

In this sample, this clonotype turned up many times. The chain couples TRBV5-5 to TRBJ1-4; D is unclear. Germline CDR1 is SGHKS and CDR2 is YYEKEE (reference sequence). Trimming pared 4 bases from V and 0 bases from J, leaving 7 bases between. The CDR3 extends over 14 amino acids. CDR3 in DNA: TGTGCCAGCAGCCGCAGTGCAACTAATGAAAAACTGTTTTTT. Translation gives CASSRSATNEKLFF.

This clonotype was seen ten or more times. The chain carries TRBV3-1 and TRBJ2-1; 16 bases are a match to TRBD2. Unmatched junction bases numbered 15, after V lost 0 bases and J lost 10 bases. In germline, CDR1 is LGHDT, CDR2 YNNKEL (reference sequence). The CDR3 totals 20 residues. The CDR3 is CASSQEDRPGLAGGPAEQFF. As DNA, the CDR3 is TGTGCCAGCAGCCAAGAAGATCGTCCGGGACTAGCGGGAGGGCCAGCAGAGCAGTTCTTC.

This clonotype was seen ten or more times. The V and J genes are TRBV5-1 and TRBJ2-5; 8 bases are shared with TRBD1. The length of the CDR3 is 15 residues. V shed 4 bases and J 4 bases; nucleotides not matched to a gene: 9. CDR1 is SGHRS, CDR2 YFSETQ, per germline. The CDR3 DNA reads TGCGCCAGCAGCGTCGACAGGGGAGGAGGAGAGACCCAGTACTTC. Protein: CASSVDRGGGETQYF.

This clonotype was observed many times. V and J are TRBV7-2 and TRBJ2-7; D perhaps matches TRBD1 (5 bases). V lost 5 bases, J lost 4 bases, and 15 bases lay in between. There are 14 residues in the CDR3. The germline V gene has CDR1 SGHTA and CDR2 FQGNSA. The CDR3 DNA is TGTGCCAGCAGCCTCAGGGTCAGGGATTACGAGCAGTACGTC. It specifies CASSLRVRDYEQYV.

There are many counts of this clonotype. The chain employs TRBV7-2 and TRBJ2-1; 11 nucleotides match TRBD2. J gave up 5 bases and V 4 bases, and 13 bases lay outside the gene matches. The CDR3 has 18 residues. Per germline, CDR1 SGHTA and CDR2 FQGNSA. CDR3 in DNA: TGTGCCAGCAGCTGGGCCGGGAGGCCTAGCGGGAGGAACAATGAGCAGTTCTTC. Its protein is CASSWAGRPSGRNNEQFF.